The 13 T cell receptor beta chains presented below share a single source sample, sequenced in a study of OX40 agonist ivuxolimab in advanced cancers. The repertoire was sequenced with immunoSEQ multiplex PCR; TCRdb's copy has only in-frame clones and lacks some. The sample has over 45,000 clones, 75% to 85% seen once. The sample consisted of CD4+ or CD8+ T cells sorted from blood, taken in a trial of the OX40 agonist ivuxolimab. The receptors here all came from an adult with an advanced solid tumor such as melanoma, head and neck, liver or kidney cancer.

CDR3: CASSYSRRLSTEAFF. The CDR3 DNA reads TGTGCCAGCAGTTACTCAAGGCGTCTGAGTACTGAAGCTTTCTTT. The chain employs TRBV6-5 and TRBJ1-1; D gene ambiguous. CDR3 length equals 15 residues. V was pared by 0 bases and J by 5 bases, with 13 bases between. Germline V gene sequence: CDR1 MNHEY, CDR2 SVGAGI.

The CDR3 coding sequence is TGCGCCAGCAGCTTGGATGGGTCTCGTGGAAACACCATATATTTT. Encoded protein: CASSLDGSRGNTIYF. The rearrangement uses TRBV5-1 and TRBJ1-3; no clear D gene. The V end lost 0 bases, the J end lost 3 bases, and 10 bases lay between the germline ends. Germline-derived CDR1 and CDR2 are SGHRS and YFSETQ. The CDR3 has 15 amino acids.

The chain joins TRBV19 to TRBJ1-5; unclear D gene. Trimming took 8 bases from V and 0 from J, leaving 8 bases between them. The V gene's germline CDR1 is LNHDA and CDR2 SQIVND (reference sequence). This CDR3 has 13 amino acids. The CDR3 region is CASCFYSNQPQHF. The CDR3 bases are TGTGCCAGTTGTTTTTATAGCAATCAGCCCCAGCATTTT.

The CDR3 nucleotides read TGTGCCAGCAGTGAAGCGGATGGCAGGGCTAAAAGGAACACTGAAGCTTTCTTT. Its protein is CASSEADGRAKRNTEAFF. J is TRBJ1-1 and V is TRBV6-1; a weak D match, TRBD1 (5 bases). This CDR3 comprises 18 residues. Trimming left V 0 bases short and J 1 base short, with 18 bases between. CDR1 is MNHNS and CDR2 is SASEGT in the germline V gene.

V usage is TRBV29-1 and J usage is TRBJ2-1, with TRBD1 identical over 10 bases. After removal of 7 bases from V and 4 bases from J, the junction contained 7 bases not matched to a gene. Per germline, CDR1 SQVTM and CDR2 ANQGSEA. The CDR3 has 14 residues. In DNA form, the CDR3 reads TGCAGCGCCCTGGACAGGGGGGGATACAATGAGCAGTTCTTC. It encodes CSALDRGGYNEQFF.

This chain joins TRBV5-1 and TRBJ1-2, with D unresolved. The CDR3 has 14 amino acids. Germline-derived CDR1 and CDR2 are SGHRS and YFSETQ. V was shortened by 0 bases and J by 0 bases, with 6 bases between the two germline ends. CDR3 sequence (DNA): TGCGCCAGCAGCTTGGACTGGTCTAACTATGGCTACACCTTC. It encodes CASSLDWSNYGYTF.

The chain joins TRBV4-3 to TRBJ2-7; 10 bases align to TRBD1. This CDR3 has 14 residues. Germline CDR1 reads LGHNA; CDR2 reads YSLEER. Losses at the gene ends were 4 bases for V and 6 bases for J; bases not matched to a gene: 6. The CDR3 DNA follows: TGCGCCAGCAGCCTCGAAAGGGACAGGGGCGAGCAGTACTTC. Protein: CASSLERDRGEQYF.

This clone was picked up one time. This sequence joins TRBV29-1 and TRBJ1-2; no clear D. V was pared by 4 bases and J by 4 bases, with 16 bases between. This CDR3 is built from 14 residues. Germline CDR1 reads SQVTM; CDR2 reads ANQGSEA. The CDR3: CSVAVTPRSYGYTF. Here the CDR3 DNA reads TGCAGCGTTGCGGTGACCCCCCGCAGCTATGGCTACACCTTC.

The rearrangement uses TRBV7-8 and TRBJ2-5; TRBD2 aligns across 10 bases. This CDR3 is built from 14 residues. CDR1 is SGHVS, CDR2 FQNEAQ, per germline. Losses at the gene ends were 4 bases for V and 4 bases for J; bases not matched to a gene: 3. The CDR3: CASSSAGGRETQYF. DNA for the CDR3: TGTGCCAGCAGCTCAGCGGGGGGGCGAGAGACCCAGTACTTC.

The chain employs TRBV11-2 and TRBJ2-2; 8 bases match TRBD1. Per the germline V gene, CDR1 is SGHAT and CDR2 is FQNNGV. J was trimmed by 6 bases and V by 3 bases; bases with no gene match: 3. The CDR3 is 14 amino acids. DNA of the CDR3: TGTGCCAGCAGCTTTCAACAGGGGGCCGGGGAGCTGTTTTTT. Encoded protein: CASSFQQGAGELFF.

The rearrangement links TRBV6-5 to TRBJ2-7, with D possibly being TRBD2 (6 bases). Trimming removed 6 bases from V and 0 bases from J, with 15 bases in between. CDR3 size: 15 residues. Germline values: CDR1 MNHEY, CDR2 SVGAGI. Here the CDR3 DNA reads TGTGCCAGCAGGGGAGGCCGGAAGAGCTCCTACGAGCAGTACTTC. Its translation is CASRGGRKSSYEQYF.

The chain has TRBV20-1 and TRBJ2-1; perhaps TRBD1 as D (5 bases). Germline-derived CDR1 and CDR2 are DFQATT and SNEGSKA (reference sequence). Trimming took 6 bases from V and 5 from J, leaving 8 bases between them. This CDR3 is built from 11 residues. In DNA, the CDR3 is TGCAGTGCCACGACAGACAATGAGCAGTTCTTC. The encoded protein is CSATTDNEQFF.

The chain carries TRBV7-2 and TRBJ2-5; 10 bases are a match to TRBD2. From germline, CDR1 is SGHTA and CDR2 FQGNSA. Trimming cost V 5 bases and J 0 bases; bases outside gene matches: 6. The CDR3 runs to 16 residues. CDR3 in amino acids: CASSTSAGGYQETQYF. The CDR3 DNA follows: TGTGCCAGCAGCACCTCAGCGGGGGGGTACCAAGAGACCCAGTACTTC.